This T cell receptor beta chain was sequenced during a study of blood T cell repertoires in COVID-19. Study as a whole: Samples of COVID-19 (acute and convalescent) were obtained from the United States, Italy and Spain. Sources were T cells, B-cell-depleted T cells, or PBMCs; the material itself was cDNA or gDNA.

The V end lost 2 bases, the J end lost 2 bases, and 12 bases lay between the germline ends. This CDR3 is 15 amino acids long. The germline CDR1 and CDR2 sequences are KGHSH and LQKENI. Profiled with immunoSEQ multiplex PCR; TCRdb holds only in-frame clones, not every one. The sample lists 140,000 or so clones, 81% occurring once. The sequenced sample was peripheral blood. V usage is TRBV18 and J usage is TRBJ2-5; D perhaps matches TRBD1 (6 bases). This receptor was obtained from a human donor in a cohort sampled during active COVID-19. CDR3 sequence reads: CASSPFDRQQETQYF. The CDR3 DNA reads as TGTGCCAGCTCACCATTTGACAGGCAGCAAGAGACCCAGTACTTC.